The 19 T cell receptor beta chains listed next were all sequenced from one sample in a study of blood T cell repertoires in COVID-19. This table comes from immunoSEQ multiplex PCR, and its TCRdb copy is limited to in-frame clones, with some not included. The sample has approximately 140,000 clones; roughly 90% are singletons. Sequencing was done on a sample of peripheral blood. These receptors came from a man over 45 with active or convalescent COVID-19.

This clone was recorded once. The J gene is TRBJ2-3, the V gene TRBV6-2 or TRBV6-3; tentatively, D is TRBD2 (5 bases). V was cut by 6 bases and J by 8 bases, with 27 bases left in between. This CDR3 is built from 17 residues. CDR1 is MNHEY and CDR2 is SVGEGT in the germline V gene. The CDR3 coding sequence is TGTGCCAGCAGCCCCGAGGGCACTCAACTCCAATCAGCTACGCAGTATTTT. It specifies CASSPEGTQLQSATQYF.

This chain connects TRBV28 to TRBJ1-6; D gene ambiguous. Trimming shortened V by 8 bases and J by 10 bases, and 27 bases separated the two germline ends. CDR3 size: 17 residues. Germline CDR1 MDHEN, CDR2 SYDVKM. The CDR3 nucleotides are TGTGCCAGCGGGCGTAGCCTCGGACTCCTCCTAAGCTCACCCCTCCACTTT. Translating it yields CASGRSLGLLLSSPLHF. The complete variable domain, with remaining parts taken from reference TRBV28 and TRBJ1-6, reads DVKVTQSSRYLVKRTGEKVFLECVQDMDHENMFWYRQDPGLGLRLIYFSYDVKMKEKGDIPEGYSVSREKKERFSLILESASTNQTSMYLCASGRSLGLLLSSPLHFGNGTRLTVT.

This chain links TRBV28 with TRBJ1-1; perhaps TRBD1 as D (6 bases). CDR1 and CDR2 from the germline V gene are MDHEN and SYDVKM. The V end was cut by 2 bases, the J end by 10 bases, with 17 bases between. The CDR3 spans 14 residues. The CDR3 DNA reads as TGTGCCAGCAGTTTAAACCACGGGACAACCACAGCTTTCTTT. Protein sequence: CASSLNHGTTTAFF.

V is TRBV20-1 and J is TRBJ2-1; TRBD2 might be the D (6 bases). The CDR3 length is 13 residues. Germline V gives CDR1 DFQATT, CDR2 SNEGSKA (reference sequence). Trimming took 3 bases from V and 7 from J, leaving 13 bases between them. The DNA for the CDR3 is TGCAGTGCTAGTGGCGGGAAGTCAAATGAGCAGTTCTTC. This sequence encodes CSASGGKSNEQFF.

The CDR3 DNA sequence: TGTGCCAGTACGGGACAGTCGAACACCGGGGAGCTGTTTTTT. It specifies CASTGQSNTGELFF. V gene TRBV19 combines with J gene TRBJ2-2; 7 bases map to TRBD1. Trimming at V came to 7 bases and at J to 0 bases, leaving 2 bases not matched to a gene. Germline assignment: CDR1 LNHDA and CDR2 SQIVND (reference sequence). The CDR3 sequence is 14 residues long. Using reference TRBV19 and TRBJ2-2 for the parts outside the CDR3, the full variable domain is DGGITQSPKYLFRKEGQNVTLSCEQNLNHDAMYWYRQDPGQGLRLIYYSQIVNDFQKGDIAEGYSVSREKKESFPLTVTSAQKNPTAFYLCASTGQSNTGELFFGEGSRLTVL.

The chain uses TRBV7-2 and TRBJ2-1; no clear D gene. Germline V gene data show CDR1 as SGHTA and CDR2 as FQGNSA. With 3 bases removed from V and 6 bases from J, the gap between germline ends came to 24 bases. This CDR3 comprises 18 residues. Here the CDR3 reads CASSFTSTPSQGRNEQFF. The CDR3 DNA sequence: TGTGCCAGCAGCTTTACTTCGACACCTTCTCAAGGTCGCAATGAGCAGTTCTTC. Variable domain in full (rest from reference TRBV7-2 and TRBJ2-1): GAGVSQSPSNKVTEKGKDVELRCDPISGHTALYWYRQSLGQGLEFLIYFQGNSAPDKSGLPSDRFSAERTGGSVSTLTIQRTQQEDSAVYLCASSFTSTPSQGRNEQFFGPGTRLTVL.

In DNA form, the CDR3 reads TGTGCCAGCAGTTACCGACAGTCTGGGGCCAACGTCCTGACTTTC. This translates into CASSYRQSGANVLTF. The chain combines TRBV6-5 with TRBJ2-6, with D perhaps TRBD1 (5 bases). The CDR3 covers 15 residues. Germline CDR1 and CDR2: MNHEY and SVGAGI. The germline V and J ends were trimmed by 2 bases and 1 base, with 6 bases remaining between them.

The chain carries TRBV4-3 and TRBJ2-3, with TRBD1 identical over 7 bases. CDR1 LGHNA and CDR2 YSLEER come from the germline V gene. The CDR3 has 14 residues. Losses at the gene ends were 7 bases for V and 1 base for J; bases not matched to a gene: 5. DNA of the CDR3: TGCGCCAGCACACAGGGGCCCCGCACAGATACGCAGTATTTT. This gives the protein CASTQGPRTDTQYF.

This clone was seen more than once but under ten times. The chain links TRBV18 to TRBJ1-5; no clear D gene. The CDR3 has 14 amino acids. Looked up from germline, CDR1 is KGHSH and CDR2 is LQKENI. V was cut by 6 bases and J by 1 base, with 10 bases left in between. The CDR3 protein is CASSQDGSNQPQHF. DNA of the CDR3: TGTGCCAGCTCCCAGGATGGGAGCAATCAGCCCCAGCATTTT.

V is TRBV19 and J is TRBJ1-5; D might be TRBD1 (6 bases). The V gene's germline CDR1 is LNHDA and CDR2 SQIVND (reference sequence). Trimming cost V 6 bases and J 7 bases, with 22 bases left between them. The CDR3 has 16 amino acids. Here the CDR3 DNA reads TGTGCCAGTAGCTCCTCTCGGGGGGCTCCGGACCAGCCCCAGCATTTT. Protein: CASSSSRGAPDQPQHF.

This clone was picked up many times. The chain couples TRBV6-1 to TRBJ1-6, with D possibly TRBD1 on 5 matching bases. Germline lookup yields CDR1 MNHNS and CDR2 SASEGT. V was trimmed by 2 bases and J by 8 bases, leaving 10 bases between them. CDR3 length: 14 amino acids. In DNA, the CDR3 is TGTGCCAGCAGTGAACGACAGCCCTATTCACCCCTCCACTTT. Protein: CASSERQPYSPLHF.

This clone was seen ten or more times. The CDR3 coding sequence is TGTGCCAGCACGTTACCCCGGGACAGGGGACTCCTCTCCTATAATTCACCCCTCCACTTT. As protein: CASTLPRDRGLLSYNSPLHF. V usage is TRBV28 and J usage is TRBJ1-6, with 10 bases lining up with TRBD1. V lost 7 bases to trimming and J lost 0 bases; unmatched junction nucleotides: 15. Germline CDR1 reads MDHEN; CDR2 reads SYDVKM. The length of the CDR3 is 20 residues. Together with reference TRBV28 and TRBJ1-6, the CDR3 gives the full variable domain: DVKVTQSSRYLVKRTGEKVFLECVQDMDHENMFWYRQDPGLGLRLIYFSYDVKMKEKGDIPEGYSVSREKKERFSLILESASTNQTSMYLCASTLPRDRGLLSYNSPLHFGNGTRLTVT.

The gene calls are TRBV15 and TRBJ2-1; 8 positions agree with TRBD2. With V trimmed by 0 bases and J by 4 bases, 5 bases remained unmatched. The CDR3 length is 16 residues. From germline, CDR1 is LNHNV and CDR2 YYDKDF (reference sequence). Here the CDR3 DNA reads TGTGCCACCAGCAGAGAGAGCGGGAGATTGTACAATGAGCAGTTCTTC. Translation gives CATSRESGRLYNEQFF.

This chain uses TRBV3-1 (or the pseudogene TRBV3-2) with TRBJ2-5, with D possibly matching TRBD2 (5 bases). In germline, CDR1 is LGHDT, CDR2 YNNKEL (reference sequence). Between the trimmed V and J ends, which lost 0 bases and 4 bases, there was a span of 9 bases. The CDR3 has 14 residues. CDR3 residues: CASSQERAGETQYF. DNA for the CDR3: TGTGCCAGCAGCCAAGAAAGGGCGGGAGAGACCCAGTACTTC.

The rearrangement joins TRBV15 to TRBJ2-7; 9 bases agree with TRBD2. This CDR3 region has 17 residues. V lost 1 base to trimming and J lost 10 bases; unmatched junction nucleotides: 17. Looked up from germline, CDR1 is LNHNV and CDR2 is YYDKDF (reference sequence). The CDR3 is CATSRAPIRLGGRAQYF. CDR3 sequence (DNA): TGTGCCACCAGCAGAGCCCCTATTAGACTAGGCGGGAGGGCTCAGTACTTC.

This clone was seen a handful of times. V and J are TRBV27 and TRBJ1-1; no clear D gene. Germline V gene sequence: CDR1 MNHEY, CDR2 SMNVEV (reference sequence). Trimming removed 1 base from V and 2 bases from J, with 8 bases in between. CDR3 length equals 14 residues. The CDR3 loop reads CASSLLRSNTEAFF. Here the CDR3 DNA reads TGTGCCAGCAGTTTATTAAGGAGTAACACTGAAGCTTTCTTT.

The chain employs TRBV14 and TRBJ2-5; the D is unclear. The germline V and J ends were trimmed by 3 bases and 2 bases, with 10 bases remaining between them. CDR3 length: 14 residues. Germline assignment: CDR1 SGHDN and CDR2 FVKESK. The CDR3 DNA is TGTGCCAGCAGCCAGGCAGAGCGTCAAGAGACCCAGTACTTC. This encodes CASSQAERQETQYF.

The chain joins TRBV7-3 to TRBJ2-1; 10 bases match TRBD2. V was clipped by 0 bases and J by 8 bases; unmatched bases: 7. CDR1 is SGHTA, CDR2 FQGTGA, per germline. The CDR3 has 16 residues. The CDR3 loop is CASSLTPSGRPHEQFF. DNA for the CDR3: TGTGCCAGCAGCTTAACTCCTAGCGGGAGACCTCATGAGCAGTTCTTC.

This chain links TRBV7-3 with TRBJ1-1; D may be TRBD1 (6 bases). This CDR3 contains 13 residues. From germline, CDR1 is SGHTA and CDR2 FQGTGA. Trimming took off 4 bases at V and 7 bases at J, with 13 bases between the two ends. CDR3 sequence: CASSSLGGGEAFF. The CDR3 DNA is TGTGCCAGCAGCTCCCTAGGGGGTGGTGAAGCTTTCTTT. The full variable domain, in which reference TRBV7-3 and TRBJ1-1 provide the parts outside the CDR3, is GAGVSQTPSNKVTEKGKYVELRCDPISGHTALYWYRQSLGQGPEFLIYFQGTGAADDSGLPNDRFFAVRPEGSVSTLKIQRTERGDSAVYLCASSSLGGGEAFFGQGTRLTVV.